The 10 T cell receptor beta chains reported below all come from one sample, sequenced in a study of Ad26.COV2.S vaccination and SARS-CoV-2 variants. Produced via immunoSEQ multiplex PCR; TCRdb's table is partial and in-frame only. The data hold 240,000 or so clones, with approximately 88% observed a single time. Treatment here: approximately 18 received Ad26.COV2.S at low or high dose, single or two shots; a few received placebo; per-sample allocation not given. Collection of samples fell on day 63 after the first vaccine or placebo injection. Sequenced material: peripheral blood, taken in a trial of Ad26.COV2.S vaccine versus placebo. The receptors stem from a person between 18 and 65 years old who received the Ad26.COV2.S COVID-19 vaccine or a placebo.

The chain joins TRBV10-3 to TRBJ1-1, with 9 positions matching TRBD1. The CDR3 is made up of 16 amino acids. Looked up from germline, CDR1 is ENHRY and CDR2 is SYGVKD. With V trimmed by 6 bases and J by 11 bases, 19 bases remained unmatched. The CDR3 region is CAIRTDGTGTYRGAFF. CDR3 sequence (DNA): TGTGCCATCAGGACCGACGGGACAGGGACCTACCGAGGGGCTTTCTTT.

The CDR3 spells CASSLRGLFQGGTDTQYF. DNA for the CDR3: TGTGCCAGCTCACTGAGAGGGCTTTTCCAAGGAGGCACAGATACGCAGTATTTT. The chain uses TRBV18 and TRBJ2-3; TRBD2 is a possible D gene (5 bases). Per germline, CDR1 KGHSH and CDR2 LQKENI. Trimming cost V 4 bases and J 1 base, with 21 bases left between them. The CDR3 spans 18 residues.

The chain uses TRBV19 and TRBJ1-5; D unresolved. Germline V gene lookup returns CDR1 LNHDA and CDR2 SQIVND (reference sequence). V shed 9 bases and J shed 2 bases, with 17 bases lying between them. This CDR3 spans 15 amino acids. The CDR3 loop is CASRPTSTGNQPQHF. CDR3 DNA sequence: TGTGCCAGCCGGCCGACCTCGACTGGCAATCAGCCCCAGCATTTT.

This chain links TRBV7-2 with TRBJ2-1; weak D call: TRBD1 (6 bases). This CDR3 has 12 amino acids. The germline V gene has CDR1 SGHTA and CDR2 FQGNSA. V lost 3 bases, J lost 10 bases, and 10 bases lay in between. The CDR3 is CASSFGGREQFF. The CDR3 DNA sequence: TGTGCCAGCAGCTTTGGGGGCAGGGAGCAGTTCTTC.

V usage is TRBV29-1 and J usage is TRBJ1-1, with D unresolved. This CDR3 is 12 amino acids long. The V and J ends lost 4 bases and 6 bases respectively, with 12 bases between them. Germline values: CDR1 SQVTM, CDR2 ANQGSEA. CDR3 residues: CSVGSAGSEAFF. The CDR3 nucleotides are TGCAGCGTTGGGTCCGCTGGGTCTGAAGCTTTCTTT.

This sequence joins TRBV30 and TRBJ1-4, with D hard to call. V dropped 1 base and J dropped 7 bases, with 7 bases sitting between them. The CDR3 has 12 residues. Germline values: CDR1 GTSNPN, CDR2 SVGIG (reference sequence). CDR3 loop: CAWSGESEKLFF. DNA for the CDR3: TGTGCCTGGAGTGGAGAGAGTGAAAAACTGTTTTTT. Filled out from reference TRBV30 and TRBJ1-4, the complete variable domain reads SQTIHQWPATLVQPVGSPLSLECTVEGTSNPNLYWYRQAAGRGLQLLFYSVGIGQISSEVPQNLSASRPQDRQFILSSKKLLLSDSGFYLCAWSGESEKLFFGSGTQLSVL.

The chain couples TRBV11-1 to TRBJ2-1; 10 bases are shared with TRBD2. This CDR3 contains 15 residues. J gave up 3 bases and V 5 bases, and 4 bases lay outside the gene matches. Germline loops: CDR1 SGHAT, CDR2 FQDESV (reference sequence). CDR3 sequence reads: CASSPRLAGYNEQFF. The CDR3 nucleotides are TGTGCCAGCAGCCCTCGACTAGCGGGCTACAATGAGCAGTTCTTC.

The V gene is TRBV7-8, the J gene TRBJ1-1; a possible D gene is TRBD1 (6 bases). Germline V gene lookup returns CDR1 SGHVS and CDR2 FQNEAQ. Trimming removed 5 bases from V and 4 bases from J, with 20 bases in between. The CDR3 length is 16 residues. The CDR3 loop is CASSHERGLISTEAFF. As DNA, the CDR3 is TGTGCCAGCAGCCACGAGAGGGGGTTAATCAGCACTGAAGCTTTCTTT.

This clone was detected only once. The chain joins TRBV6-6 to TRBJ1-3; D unresolved. The CDR3 extends over 14 amino acids. Trimming shortened V by 2 bases and J by 1 base, and 6 bases separated the two germline ends. Germline-derived CDR1 and CDR2 are MNHNY and SVGAGI (reference sequence). In DNA form, the CDR3 reads TGTGCCAGCAGTTACGCGGGATCTGGAAACACCATATATTTT. Its translation is CASSYAGSGNTIYF.

The chain carries TRBV7-8 and TRBJ2-1; 11 positions agree with TRBD1. V shed 4 bases, J shed 5 bases, and the junction held 7 bases outside the gene matches. Looked up from germline, CDR1 is SGHVS and CDR2 is FQNEAQ. This CDR3 region has 16 residues. Written as DNA, the CDR3 is TGTGCCAGCAGCTCAAACGTGGGACAGGGGGACAATGAGCAGTTCTTC. Protein: CASSSNVGQGDNEQFF.